The source of this T cell receptor (beta chain) is a study of CD8 T cells in Susac syndrome. Germline CDR1 LGHNA, CDR2 YNFKEQ. The CDR3 covers 15 residues. V was trimmed by 3 bases and J by 7 bases, leaving 18 bases between them. Reverse transcription of roughly 0.5 to 1 ug RNA was carried out with random hexamers. TCRdb redid the calling of the immunoSEQ multiplex PCR reads with MiXCR, one entry per CDR3 protein. The repertoire holds tens of thousands of distinct CDR3 sequences, with 90% to 95% as singletons. J is TRBJ2-5 and V is TRBV4-2; D is possibly TRBD2 (5 bases). The clonotype was recovered from a human donor with Susac syndrome. Sequences were obtained from CD8+ T cells from PBMCs. CDR3 nucleotides: TGTGCCAGCAGCCACCCCGGAGAGGGTGAAGGGACCCAGTACTTC. It encodes CASSHPGEGEGTQYF.